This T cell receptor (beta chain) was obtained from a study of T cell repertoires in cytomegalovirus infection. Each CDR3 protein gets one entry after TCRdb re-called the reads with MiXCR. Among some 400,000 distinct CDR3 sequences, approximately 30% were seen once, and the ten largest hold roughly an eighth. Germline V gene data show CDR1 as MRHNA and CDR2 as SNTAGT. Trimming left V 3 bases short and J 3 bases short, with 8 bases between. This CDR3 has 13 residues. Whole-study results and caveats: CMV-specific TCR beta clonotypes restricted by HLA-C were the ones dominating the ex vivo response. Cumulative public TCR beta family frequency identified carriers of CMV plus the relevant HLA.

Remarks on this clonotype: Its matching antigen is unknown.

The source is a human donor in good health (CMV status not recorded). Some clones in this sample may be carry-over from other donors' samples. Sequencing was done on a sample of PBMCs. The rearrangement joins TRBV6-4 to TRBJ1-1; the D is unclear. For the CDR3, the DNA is TGTGCCAGCAGTGAAGATGTGTACACTGAAGCTTTCTTT. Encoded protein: CASSEDVYTEAFF.